This TCR beta chain stems from a study of blood T cell repertoires in COVID-19 (dated by TCRdb to between 2020 and 2021). Broadly, across the study: Samples covering the acute and convalescent phases of COVID-19 were provided by collaborators in the United States, Italy and Spain. The prospective study material was composed of cDNA or gDNA derived from T cells, B-cell-depleted T cells, or PBMCs. Samples were obtained from the ongoing ImmuneRACE study (first 160 participants) and from 950 to 1,500 subjects provided by 6 global collaborators. The dataset comprised deeply sampled blood TCRbeta repertoires from subjects exposed to, actively infected with, or recovered from COVID-19. The repertoires were made available in a free public database intended to serve as a resource for research on the immune response to SARS-CoV-2. Where available, HLA class I and class II types were taken from metadata supplied by the sample provider and were not determined by assay-based typing. Nearly every sample came with metadata listing a de-identified subject ID, COVID-19 status, age in years and sex.

In Seattle, one collaborating source enrolled patients while the infection was active and tracked those patients longitudinally over the course of disease. The collaborating institutions used their own protocols to collect whole blood in K2EDTA tubes. For TCRbeta analysis, collaborator samples were shipped as frozen whole blood, as isolated PBMCs, or as DNA extracted from either sample type. The CDR3, from cysteine to phenylalanine, totals 13 residues. Only the CDR3 DNA stays, 39 bases, in frame from base 1. CDR1 and CDR2 (SGHTA, FQGNSA) derive from the germline V gene. The germline ends are 6 bases apart after V is trimmed by 1 base and J by 2 bases. What the study reported, not specific to this receptor: The amount of clinical and demographic metadata varied by source and participant and was provided uncurated.

About this clone: Its specific antigen is unknown. Per-base quality was not reported, and no clone a single base away is much larger than it.

TCRbeta CDR3 regions were amplified from genomic DNA using the immunoSEQ Assay, a bias-controlled multiplex PCR. Per the authors' processing: The number of nucleated cells in each sample was estimated from the amplification of reference gene primers within the assay. To quantify the absolute abundance of each unique TCRbeta CDR3 rearrangement, sequence reads were collapsed and filtered. For each sample, productive Simpson clonality was calculated as the square root of Simpson's diversity index over productive rearrangements. TCRdb obtained this table from immuneACCESS and retained in-frame rearrangements with V and J assigned. These tables miss some clones; where compared with another copy, unresolved V genes account for less than half of the shortfall, and the remainder is unexplained. That table supplies the V and J calls and clone size; D and trimming were determined from the DNA. Recorded for this sample are around 250,000 clones; more than 75% of them occurred a single time. Of the sample, approximately 6% is held by the ten largest clones.

This clonotype was sampled from a woman aged 80 or over with COVID-19, enrolled during active disease. Specimen: peripheral blood. The rearranged chain carries TRBV7-2 and TRBJ2-7; no confident D gene assignment can be made. This receptor carries the CDR3 CASSLVLTYEQYF. The nucleotides are TGTGCCAGCAGCTTAGTCTTAACCTACGAGCAGTACTTC.